This TCR beta chain was identified during a study of blood T cell repertoires in COVID-19. Study-level information: Some COVID-19 samples were acute and others convalescent; all came from the United States, Italy and Spain. PBMCs, B-cell-depleted T cells, or T cells provided the cDNA or gDNA that made up the material.

Original data processing: Reference gene primers were amplified, and this amplification served to estimate nucleated cell counts. TCRdb's table, derived via immunoSEQ multiplex PCR, lists solely in-frame clones and lacks some. D and trimming come from the DNA, and the V and J calls and clone size come from that table. The sample records around 150,000 clones, approximately 86% being singletons. Per the germline V gene, CDR1 is SQVTM and CDR2 is ANQGSEA. Losses at the gene ends were 7 bases for V and 5 bases for J; bases not matched to a gene: 5. This CDR3 region has 12 residues. Sample: peripheral blood. The chain joins TRBV29-1 to TRBJ2-1, with TRBD2 matching 7 bases. The clonotype originates from a man between 65 and 79 years old with acute or convalescent COVID-19. CDR3 sequence (DNA): TGCAGCGCTAGCGGTTTTAACAATGAGCAGTTCTTC. Its translation is CSASGFNNEQFF.